This TCR beta chain was obtained from a study of cytomegalovirus exposure and HLA in healthy donors. Study at large: Most genotyped donors, over 70% of about 360, had Caucasian-associated genetic ancestry.

The PCR was carried out with 60 Vbeta primers and 13 Jbeta primers. Measured with immunoSEQ multiplex PCR; TCRdb has only the in-frame clones, and not every one. Of over 130,000 clones listed, 80% to 85% are singletons. The CDR3 covers 17 residues. Per germline, CDR1 SNHLY and CDR2 FYNNEI. The V and J ends lost 4 bases and 6 bases, in that order; junction bases with no gene match: 11. The V call is TRBV2, the J call TRBJ2-1, with 11 bases that match TRBD2. Sequenced input: PBMCs. This TCR was recovered from a female donor in good health and CMV-seronegative. CDR3 sequence (DNA): TGTGCCAGCAGTGTAACTAGCGGGAGTCTAGGGATCAATGAGCAGTTCTTC. Translation gives CASSVTSGSLGINEQFF. Full variable domain (rest looked up from reference TRBV2 and TRBJ2-1): EPEVTQTPSHQVTQMGQEVILRCVPISNHLYFYWYRQILGQKVEFLVSFYNNEISEKSEIFDDQFSVERPDGSNFTLKIRSTKLEDSAMYFCASSVTSGSLGINEQFFGPGTRLTVL.